The text below deals with one T cell receptor beta chain. V was pared by 4 bases and J by 4 bases, with 15 bases between. The CDR3 totals 15 residues. Germline CDR1 is SGHDT and CDR2 is YYEEEE. Donors were ostensibly healthy at sampling, although undocumented immune exposures were probable. The record originates from a study of cytomegalovirus exposure and HLA in healthy donors. Across the whole study: The Caucasian-associated ancestry cluster held around 76% of over 350 genotyped donors.

Researchers ran the PCR with 60 Vbeta and 13 Jbeta primers. TCRdb's table, derived via immunoSEQ multiplex PCR, lists solely in-frame clones and lacks some. Here the sample spans some 200,000 clones, 70% to 85% being singletons. The sequencing sample was made of PBMCs. This chain links TRBV5-6 with TRBJ1-3; unclear D gene. The TCR sequence derives from a boy aged 2 to 10 in good health and CMV-seronegative. CDR3 loop: CASSLRGTEGNTIYF. Written as DNA, the CDR3 is TGTGCCAGCAGCCTACGAGGTACTGAGGGAAACACCATATATTTT.